The TCR beta chain described here comes from a study of blood T cell repertoires in COVID-19 (dated by TCRdb to the early 2020s). With respect to the entire study: Samples from collaborators originated in the United States, Italy and Spain and spanned both the acute and convalescent phases of COVID-19. The dataset comprised deeply sampled blood TCRbeta repertoires from subjects exposed to, actively infected with, or recovered from COVID-19. The prospective study material was composed of cDNA or gDNA derived from T cells, B-cell-depleted T cells, or PBMCs. Samples were obtained from the ongoing ImmuneRACE study (first 160 participants) and from 1,254 subjects provided by 6 global collaborators. A de-identified subject ID, COVID-19 status, age in years and sex were almost always included in the sample metadata. A freely available public database, intended as a resource for researchers studying the immune response to SARS-CoV-2, is where the repertoires were released. Where available, HLA class I and class II types were obtained from metadata supplied by the sample provider rather than from assay-based typing.

The full study reports these points: The quantity of clinical and demographic metadata differed by source and by participant and was supplied without curation.

TCRbeta CDR3 regions were amplified from genomic DNA using the immunoSEQ Assay, a bias-controlled multiplex PCR. Processing in the source paper ran as follows. The number of nucleated cells in each sample was estimated from the amplification of reference gene primers within the assay. To quantify the absolute abundance of each unique TCRbeta CDR3 rearrangement, sequence reads were collapsed and filtered. For each sample, productive Simpson clonality was calculated as the square root of Simpson's diversity index across productive rearrangements. What TCRdb holds here is the immuneACCESS table cut down to in-frame rearrangements. Part of the clones is not present; checked against another copy, under half of the missing clones reflect an unresolved V gene, and the others are unexplained. V, J and clone size reflect that table, while D and trimming were determined from the DNA. In all, the sample holds roughly 64,000 clones, and about 79% of those were seen once. The ten largest clones represent approximately 5.6% of the sample.

Comment on this clone: The target of this receptor is not known. No base quality values were provided; no much bigger clone lies one nucleotide off.

Whole blood was collected in K2EDTA tubes by collaborating institutions according to the institutions' own protocols. For TCRbeta analysis, collaborators shipped samples in one of three forms: frozen whole blood, isolated PBMCs, or DNA extracted from either of those sample types. The clonotype originates from a woman aged 60-70 years with acute or convalescent COVID-19. Sequencing was carried out using peripheral blood.

The CDR3 protein: CSANPTGTGELFF. The sequenced DNA: TGCAGCGCCAACCCGACGGGGACCGGGGAGCTGTTTTTT. The receptor chain draws on TRBV29-1 and TRBJ2-2; a tentative D match to TRBD2 spans 5 bases. Spanning cysteine to phenylalanine, the CDR3 consists of 13 amino acids. The only DNA kept is the CDR3, 39 bases in frame from the first base. Between the V and J ends, shortened by 7 bases and 5 bases respectively, the junction contains 14 bases. Taken from the germline V gene, the CDR1 and CDR2 loops are SQVTM and ANQGSEA.